The 7 T cell receptor beta chains listed next were all sequenced from one sample in a study of T-cell memory formation after mild COVID-19. TCRdb called the 5' RACE reads again in MiXCR, with one record for every CDR3 protein. This table holds 300,000 or so distinct CDR3 sequences, 15% to 20% found once. Material: PBMCs or a T cell subset sorted from them (not recorded which). The receptors originated from a man aged 18 to 30 who had mild COVID-19 (a few samples of this study predate the infection). Cell type and time point are not known.

This clonotype was seen more than once but under ten times. The chain is built from TRBV5-1 and TRBJ2-7; 11 bases align to TRBD1. V lost 4 bases and J lost 6; bases outside the gene matches: 3. The CDR3 totals 13 residues. Germline CDR1 reads SGHRS; CDR2 reads YFSETQ. The CDR3 loop reads CASSTGTGGEQYF. The CDR3, as DNA: TGCGCCAGCAGCACCGGGACAGGGGGCGAGCAGTACTTC.

The chain couples TRBV2 to TRBJ1-5; 10 bases align to TRBD1. The trim removed 6 bases at V and 5 bases at J, leaving 4 bases unmatched. The CDR3 has 14 amino acids. Germline CDR1 reads SNHLY; CDR2 reads FYNNEI. CDR3 sequence: CASRTGGTYQPQHF. The CDR3 nucleotides are TGTGCCAGCAGGACAGGGGGCACTTATCAGCCCCAGCATTTT.

This clonotype was observed a few times. The chain couples TRBV7-6 to TRBJ1-2; 8 bases agree with TRBD1. CDR3 length: 13 residues. V shed 5 bases, J shed 8 bases, and the junction held 7 bases outside the gene matches. Looked up from germline, CDR1 is SGHVS and CDR2 is FNYEAQ. The CDR3 nucleotides are TGTGCCAGCAGCCCTCAGGGGGCCTGGGGCTACACCTTC. This codes for CASSPQGAWGYTF.

This rearrangement joins TRBV5-1 to TRBJ2-7; 9 bases agree with TRBD1. The V segment lost 4 bases and the J segment 7 bases; nucleotides outside the gene matches: 6. This CDR3 is built from 13 residues. Germline CDR1 SGHRS, CDR2 YFSETQ. The CDR3: CASSPDRGGEQYF. Written as DNA, the CDR3 is TGCGCCAGCAGCCCGGACAGGGGTGGAGAGCAGTACTTC. The complete variable domain, with remaining parts taken from reference TRBV5-1 and TRBJ2-7, reads KAGVTQTPRYLIKTRGQQVTLSCSPISGHRSVSWYQQTPGQGLQFLFEYFSETQRNKGNFPGRFSGRQFSNSRSEMNVSTLELGDSALYLCASSPDRGGEQYFGPGTRLTVT.

This clonotype was observed at least ten times. The rearrangement links TRBV6-5 to TRBJ1-5; TRBD1 might be the D (5 bases). CDR1 and CDR2 from the germline V gene are MNHEY and SVGAGI. Trimming removed 5 bases from V and 0 bases from J, with 11 bases in between. The CDR3 covers 15 residues. CDR3 sequence reads: CASSTYRSSNQPQHF. The CDR3 DNA is TGTGCCAGCAGTACTTACAGGAGTAGCAATCAGCCCCAGCATTTT.

This clonotype was found many times. V gene TRBV9 combines with J gene TRBJ2-7; 11 positions agree with TRBD2. This CDR3 has 17 residues. Looked up from germline, CDR1 is SGDLS and CDR2 is YYNGEE. The trim removed 0 bases at V and 4 bases at J, leaving 9 bases unmatched. This chain's CDR3 is CASSVAGTSGAMYEQYF. In DNA, the CDR3 is TGTGCCAGCAGCGTAGCCGGGACTAGCGGTGCGATGTACGAGCAGTACTTC.

The sample holds a few counts of this clonotype. V is TRBV30 and J is TRBJ1-6; D gene unclear. Germline V gene data show CDR1 as GTSNPN and CDR2 as SVGIG (reference sequence). The V end was cut by 2 bases, the J end by 7 bases, with 6 bases between. CDR3 size: 12 residues. CDR3 in amino acids: CAWSNQNSPLHF. The CDR3 bases are TGTGCCTGGAGTAACCAGAATTCACCCCTCCACTTT.